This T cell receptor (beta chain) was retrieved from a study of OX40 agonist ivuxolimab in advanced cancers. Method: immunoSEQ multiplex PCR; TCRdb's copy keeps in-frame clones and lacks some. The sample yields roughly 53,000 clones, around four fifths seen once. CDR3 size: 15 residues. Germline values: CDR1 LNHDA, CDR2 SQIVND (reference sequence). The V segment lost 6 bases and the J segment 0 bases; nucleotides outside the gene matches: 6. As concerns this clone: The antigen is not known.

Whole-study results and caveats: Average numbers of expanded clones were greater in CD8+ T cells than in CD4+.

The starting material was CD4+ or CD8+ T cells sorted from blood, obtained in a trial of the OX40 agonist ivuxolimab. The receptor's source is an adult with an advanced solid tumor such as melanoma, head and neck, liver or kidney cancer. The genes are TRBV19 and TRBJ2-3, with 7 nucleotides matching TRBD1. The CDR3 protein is CASRLGQSSTDTQYF. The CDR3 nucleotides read TGTGCCAGTAGGCTGGGACAGTCCAGCACAGATACGCAGTATTTT.